This record covers a single TCR beta chain. The antigen this receptor binds is unknown. No clone much larger than this one lies a single base away; base qualities are absent. Whole blood was collected in K2EDTA tubes by collaborating institutions according to the institutions' own protocols. For TCRbeta analysis, collaborators shipped samples as frozen whole blood, isolated PBMCs, or DNA extracted from either of those sample types. The CDR3 covers 14 residues, taking in both the cysteine and the phenylalanine. Here the CDR3 DNA is all that survives: 42 bases in frame from base 1. According to the germline V gene, CDR1 reads ENHRY and CDR2 reads SYGVKD. The germline ends are 17 bases apart after V is trimmed by 8 bases and J by 4 bases. The data originate from a study of blood T cell repertoires in COVID-19 (dated by TCRdb to the early 2020s). About the full investigation: Collaborator samples came from the United States, Italy and Spain and covered acute and convalescent phases of COVID-19. The material from the prospective study consisted of cDNA or gDNA derived from T cells, B-cell-depleted T cells, or PBMCs. Subjects who had been exposed to COVID-19, were actively infected with it, or had recovered from it provided the deeply sampled blood TCRbeta repertoires that made up the dataset. HLA class I and class II types, where available, came from metadata supplied by the sample provider rather than from assay-based typing. Sample metadata almost always included a de-identified subject ID, COVID-19 status, age in years and sex. The samples were drawn from two sources: the first 160 participants of the ongoing ImmuneRACE study, and fewer than 1,500 subjects contributed by 6 global collaborators. The repertoires were released in a freely available public database intended as a resource for research on the immune response to SARS-CoV-2.

TCRbeta CDR3 regions were amplified from genomic DNA using the immunoSEQ Assay, a bias-controlled multiplex PCR. The paper's processing steps were these. Nucleated cell counts per sample were estimated from amplification of reference gene primers within the assay. To quantify the absolute abundance of each unique TCRbeta CDR3 rearrangement, sequence reads were collapsed and filtered. Productive Simpson clonality was computed per sample as the square root of Simpson's diversity index over productive rearrangements. Drawn from immuneACCESS, this table holds only the in-frame rearrangements with V and J called that TCRdb kept. Clones are partly lost; checked studies trace under half to an unresolved V gene and leave the rest unexplained. That table furnishes V, J and clone size, whereas the DNA furnished D and trimming. Present in this sample are 85,000 to 100,000 clones, roughly 86% of which were seen just once. The ten largest clones take up 10% to 15% of the sample.

What the study reported, not specific to this receptor: How much clinical and demographic metadata was included differed by source and by participant, and the metadata was provided uncurated.

The source of this sequence is a woman aged 55-69 years in a cohort sampled during active or convalescent COVID-19. Sequencing was carried out using peripheral blood. This chain is built from TRBV10-3 and TRBJ2-5; the D gene is perhaps TRBD1, on 5 matching bases. The CDR3 protein sequence reads: CAIGKGLGGETQYF. The DNA is TGTGCCATCGGGAAGGGGCTGGGCGGAGAGACCCAGTACTTC.